These 14 T cell receptor delta chains originate from one sample sequenced in a study of γδ T cells in repeated Plasmodium falciparum infection. Bulk repertoires came from Vgamma9/Vdelta2+ or Vdelta2-negative gammadelta T cells flow-sorted from PBMC. TCRdb ran CATT on the multiplex PCR reads. The sample gives 93,000 or so delta-chain clones, approximately 1% of which show up once; nearly 10% is in the top ten. The sample taken for sequencing was gamma-delta T cells from blood. These receptors came from a pool of human donors (malaria-infected and uninfected, not separated).

This clone was found a few times. The protein held in TCRdb is that of a much larger clone and does not match this DNA's translation at residue 10, likely because of a read error; the protein shown is translated from the DNA. The chain links TRDV2 to TRDJ1, with TRDD3 matching 7 bases. Germline CDR1 and CDR2: GEAIGNYY and EKD. This CDR3 is 19 amino acids long. With 3 bases clipped from V and 0 bases from J, the junction kept 18 bases outside the gene matches. The chain's CDR3 is CACDPLTGDAPNDTDKLIF. The DNA for the CDR3 is TGTGCCTGTGACCCTCTGACGGGGGATGCGCCTAACGACACCGATAAACTCATCTTT.

Turning to this clone: TCRdb's entry gives the protein of a much larger clone, which mismatches this DNA's translation at residue 15, likely from a read error; the protein reported here is translated from the DNA. This rearrangement joins TRDV1 to TRDJ1; D remains unclear. No J gene was available from TCRdb, and it was assigned here by a germline match of the DNA. The germline gives CDR1 TSWWSYY, CDR2 QGS. This CDR3 comprises 19 residues. CDR3 nucleotides: TGTGCTCTTGGGGCGCCTTATGATCCGACTCTTAAATCCACCAATAAACTCATCTTT. The encoded protein is CALGAPYDPTLKSTNKLIF.

On this clone: The amino acid sequence in TCRdb belongs to a much larger clone and departs from this DNA's translation at residue 12, likely a sequencing read error; the sequence shown is translated from the DNA. The chain is built from TRDV1 and TRDJ1, with 8 bases fitting TRDD2. In the absence of a J gene in TCRdb, the DNA was matched to germline to assign it here. Germline CDR1 reads TSWWSYY; CDR2 reads QGS. Losses at the gene ends were 1 base for V and 1 base for J; bases not matched to a gene: 11. The CDR3 totals 18 residues. The CDR3 reads CALGEHLFLPPCTDKLIF. CDR3 nucleotide sequence: TGTGCTCTTGGGGAACACCTCTTCCTACCCCCGTGCACCGATAAACTCATCTTT.

This clone was detected a few times. A read error likely explains why the TCRdb protein, taken from a much larger clone, differs from this DNA's translation at residue 8; the protein shown is translated from the DNA. The chain has TRDV1 and TRDJ1; D unresolved. Germline V lookup: CDR1 TSWWSYY, CDR2 QGS. The CDR3 has 12 residues. The V and J ends lost 1 base and 7 bases respectively, with 7 bases between them. The CDR3 DNA reads as TGTGCTCTTGGGGAACAGTACGGTAAACTCATCTTT. Encoded protein: CALGEQYGKLIF.

The table lists this clone with a few counts. TCRdb attributes to this sequence the protein of a much larger clone, which differs from the DNA translation at residue 16; a read error is likely, and the protein displayed is translated from the DNA. The genes are TRDV2 and TRDJ1; TRDD3 matches 13 bases. Here the J gene came from matching the DNA to germline, since TCRdb omits it. Germline lookup yields CDR1 GEAIGNYY and CDR2 EKD. The CDR3 extends over 21 amino acids. The J segment lost 4 bases and the V segment lost 3 bases, leaving 22 bases of the junction unmatched. The CDR3 bases are TGTGCCTGTGACGGACTACTGGGGGATACGCAAGGGCGTGGGGCCCACGATAAACTCATCTTT. Translating it yields CACDGLLGDTQGRGAHDKLIF.

Of note for this clone: TCRdb shows a much larger clone's protein in place of this DNA's translation, and the two differ at residue 20, likely through a read error; the protein shown is translated from the DNA. The rearrangement joins TRDV2 to TRDJ3, with TRDD3 as a possible D gene (6 bases). The J gene, not given by TCRdb, was assigned here from a germline match of the nucleotide sequence. The CDR3 length is 26 residues. Germline V CDR1 and CDR2: GEAIGNYY, EKD. CDR3 bases: TGTGCCTGTGACCCGATTTCCCTTCAATCACCTGGGGACCACCTAAGAAACTCCTGGGGCACCCGACAGATGTTTTTC. Protein: CACDPISLQSPGDHLRNSWGTRQMFF.

Worth noting for this clone: The protein given by TCRdb reflects a much larger clone and differs at residue 5 from this DNA's translation, likely from a read error; the protein shown is the DNA's translation. The V call is TRDV1, the J call TRDJ4; no clear D. The J gene, left out of TCRdb, was set here by checking the DNA against germline. The CDR3 contains 15 residues. V was shortened by 4 bases and J by 0 bases, with 15 bases between the two germline ends. CDR1 is TSWWSYY, CDR2 QGS, per germline. The CDR3 DNA is TGTGCTCTTGGGGGACTCGACCCCCTGGCCAGACCCCTGATCTTT. It is translated as CALGGLDPLARPLIF.

This clone was seen a handful of times. The TCRdb protein comes from a much larger clone and disagrees with this DNA's translation at residue 18, likely due to a read error; the protein given here is derived from the DNA. The J gene is uncalled and the V gene is TRDV2; the table's TRDD3 call for D was not verified on the DNA. This CDR3 comprises 19 residues. Germline V gene lookup returns CDR1 GEAIGNYY and CDR2 EKD. For the CDR3, the DNA is TGTGCCTGTGACTCTCTGGCCCAATCGTCTGGGGAGTACACCGATAAACTCACCTTT. This encodes CACDSLAQSSGEYTDKLTF.

This clone was detected a few times. A far bigger clonotype differs at one base, so this is likely a read error. This same CDR3 is encoded by further DNA sequences in the sample. J is TRDJ1 and V is TRDV2; D is ambiguous. TCRdb records no J gene; here it was assigned by comparing the DNA to germline. Between the trimmed V and J ends, which lost 3 bases and 3 bases, there was a span of 19 bases. In germline, CDR1 is GEAIGNYY, CDR2 EKD. The CDR3 contains 16 residues. This CDR3 is CACDQCRPSKPDKLIF. CDR3 DNA: TGTGCCTGTGACCAATGCCGTCCCTCCAAGCCCGATAAACTCATCTTT.

This clone was observed a few times. A far more abundant clone sits one base away, making this likely a read error. This CDR3 is also generated by other DNA sequences in the sample. V gene TRDV2 combines with J gene TRDJ1, with a possible D match to TRDD2 (6 bases). TCRdb records no J gene; here it was assigned by comparing the DNA to germline. In germline, CDR1 is GEAIGNYY, CDR2 EKD. The germline V and J ends were trimmed by 2 bases and 0 bases, with 24 bases remaining between them. The CDR3 spans 19 residues. The CDR3 here is CACDNSYAAAHKDTDKLIF. Here the CDR3 DNA reads TGTGCCTGTGACAACTCCTACGCGGCTGCCCATAAGGACACCGATAAACTCATCTTT.

Comments on this clone: The TCRdb protein comes from a much larger clone and disagrees with this DNA's translation at residue 11, likely due to a read error; the protein given here is derived from the DNA. J is TRDJ1 and V is TRDV1; weak D call: TRDD2 (6 bases). The V end was cut by 3 bases, the J end by 2 bases, with 22 bases between. CDR1 is TSWWSYY, CDR2 QGS, per germline. The CDR3 totals 18 residues. The CDR3 region has the DNA TGTGCTCTTGGGGAGGGTCCTACACCGCCCCCCCCGACCGATAAACTCATCTTT. The encoded protein is CALGEGPTPPPPTDKLIF.

A single count supports this clone. The CDR3: CALGKYPSVGPNKTKYTDKIIF. The CDR3 coding sequence is TGTGCTCTTGGGAAATACCCTTCGGTGGGACCGAATAAGACTAAGTACACAGATAAAATAATCTTT. The V gene was identified as TRDV1, while no J gene was called; the D call of TRDD3 is as the table states it, not checked on the DNA. The CDR3 has 22 amino acids. Germline assignment: CDR1 TSWWSYY and CDR2 QGS.

A remark on this clone: TCRdb's entry gives the protein of a much larger clone, which mismatches this DNA's translation at residue 7, likely from a read error; the protein reported here is translated from the DNA. The gene calls are TRDV2 and TRDJ1, with 12 bases matching TRDD3. TCRdb lists no J gene, so it was determined here by aligning the DNA to germline. The CDR3 has 21 amino acids. V lost 4 bases to trimming and J lost 1 base; unmatched junction nucleotides: 21. Germline V gene data show CDR1 as GEAIGNYY and CDR2 as EKD. CDR3 amino acids: CACDRCPPTTGGYRSTDKLIF. In nucleotides, the CDR3 is TGTGCCTGTGATCGGTGCCCTCCTACTACTGGGGGATACAGGTCCACCGATAAACTCATCTTT.

About this clone itself: A much larger clone sits a single nucleotide away, making a read error possible. V gene TRDV2 was called; the J gene was not; the table's D gene call, TRDD3, was not cross checked with the DNA. Germline V gene sequence: CDR1 GEAIGNYY, CDR2 EKD. The CDR3 is made up of 20 amino acids. The CDR3 loop is CACDLLGDTRRKLSTDKPIF. Here the CDR3 DNA reads TGTGCCTGTGACCTATTGGGGGATACGCGAAGGAAGCTCTCCACCGATAAACCCATCTTT.